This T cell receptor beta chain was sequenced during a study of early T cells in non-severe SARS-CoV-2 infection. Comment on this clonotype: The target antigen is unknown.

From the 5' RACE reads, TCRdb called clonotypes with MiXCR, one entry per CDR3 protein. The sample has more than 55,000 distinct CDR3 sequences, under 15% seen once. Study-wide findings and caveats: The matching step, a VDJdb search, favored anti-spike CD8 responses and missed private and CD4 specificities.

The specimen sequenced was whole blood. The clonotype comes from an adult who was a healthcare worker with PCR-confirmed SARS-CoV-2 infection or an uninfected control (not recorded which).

Written as DNA, the CDR3 is TGTGCCAGTAGCAATCAGGGGCTTCACACCGGGGAGCTGTTTTTT. Protein sequence: CASSNQGLHTGELFF. The chain uses TRBV19 and TRBJ2-2, with a weak D call TRBD1 (6 bases). CDR3 size: 15 residues. Trimming cost V 6 bases and J 3 bases, with 14 bases left between them. The germline V gene encodes CDR1 LNHDA and CDR2 SQIVND (reference sequence).